This T cell receptor (beta chain) was documented in a study of T cell responses to AZD1222 COVID-19 vaccine. The study's findings and limits: Among the donors, most were white British and more were female, and clonal diversity was possibly underestimated. Researchers report vaccine-associated CD4 TCRs spanning spike, with dominance at 160-218 and 743-854. Two AZD1222 doses significantly raised spike-specific TCR breadth and depth over controls.

The V gene lost 6 bases and the J gene lost 3 bases, with 11 bases spanning the gap. The CDR3 length is 13 residues. CDR1 is KGHSH, CDR2 LQKENI, per germline. Profiling relied on immunoSEQ multiplex PCR, and the TCRdb table lists in-frame clones only, not all of them. Found here are under 150,000 clones, 75% to 90% of them singletons; the top ten hold roughly 11%. Concerning this clone itself: Its specificity is not known.

The rearrangement uses TRBV18 and TRBJ1-1, with a tentative D call TRBD1 (5 bases). This sequence was found in an adult in good health. The source material was peripheral blood, sampled on day 0 of MenACWY control vaccination. CDR3 loop: CASSQPGDTEAFF. The CDR3 DNA is TGTGCCAGCTCTCAACCGGGGGACACTGAAGCTTTCTTT.